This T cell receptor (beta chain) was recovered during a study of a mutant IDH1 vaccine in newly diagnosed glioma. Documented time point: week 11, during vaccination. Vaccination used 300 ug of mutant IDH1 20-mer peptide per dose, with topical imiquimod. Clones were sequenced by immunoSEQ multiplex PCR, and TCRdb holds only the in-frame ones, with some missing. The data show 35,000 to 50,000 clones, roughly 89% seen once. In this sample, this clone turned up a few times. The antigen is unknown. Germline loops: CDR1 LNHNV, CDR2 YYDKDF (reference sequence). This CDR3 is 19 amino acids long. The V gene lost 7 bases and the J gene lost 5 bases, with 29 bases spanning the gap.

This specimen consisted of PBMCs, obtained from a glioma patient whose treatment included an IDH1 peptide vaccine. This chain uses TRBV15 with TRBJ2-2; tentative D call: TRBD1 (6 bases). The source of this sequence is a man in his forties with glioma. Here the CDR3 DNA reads TGTGCCACCACCTCCGAGGAACTAGGGTACATCAGGGGTACCGGGGAGCTGTTTTTT. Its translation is CATTSEELGYIRGTGELFF. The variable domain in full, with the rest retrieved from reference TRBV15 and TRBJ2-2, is DAMVIQNPRYQVTQFGKPVTLSCSQTLNHNVMYWYQQKSSQAPKLLFHYYDKDFNNEADTPDNFQSRRPNTSFCFLDIRSPGLGDTAMYLCATTSEELGYIRGTGELFFGEGSRLTVL.